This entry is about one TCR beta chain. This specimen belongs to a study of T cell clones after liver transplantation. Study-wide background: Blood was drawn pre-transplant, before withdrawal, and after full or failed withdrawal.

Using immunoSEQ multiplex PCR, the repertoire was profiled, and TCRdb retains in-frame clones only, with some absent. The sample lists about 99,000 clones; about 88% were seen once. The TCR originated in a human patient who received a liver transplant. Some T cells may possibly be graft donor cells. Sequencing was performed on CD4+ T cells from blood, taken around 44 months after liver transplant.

CDR3: CASSFQGGNTEAFF. CDR3 in DNA: TGTGCCAGCAGCTTCCAGGGAGGGAACACTGAAGCTTTCTTT. The V gene is TRBV5-5, the J gene TRBJ1-1; D is possibly TRBD1 (5 bases). V was shortened by 2 bases and J by 1 base, with 9 bases between the two germline ends. The CDR3 contains 14 residues. Looked up from germline, CDR1 is SGHKS and CDR2 is YYEKEE (reference sequence).